The following is a T cell receptor beta chain sequence with its context. This clone has just one count. Its target antigen remains unknown. Per-base quality was not reported, and no clone a single base away is much larger than it. The protocol used for the library was the immunoSEQ multiplex PCR assay. The multiplex PCR relied on a mix of 60 forward primers for TCR Vbeta segments and 13 reverse primers for TCR Jbeta segments. The CDR3 region of rearranged TCR beta genes was amplified from genomic DNA by a multiplex PCR assay. Amplified TCR beta libraries were sequenced as 87-base-pair reads on the Illumina HiSeq System. For the original study's pipeline: In a later analysis, some 80 million unique TCR beta chains were counted across the roughly 610 repertoires, and roughly 10 million of these chains were shared by at least two donors. Raw reads were error-corrected and collapsed into unique sequences by a nearest-neighbor algorithm in which closely related sequences were merged to remove PCR and sequencing errors. Alignment of CDR3 sequences to IMGT reference sequences was used to assign V, D and J gene segments. For a sequence to be retained, a match of at least six nucleotides to both a V gene segment and a J gene segment was required. A rearrangement counted as productive if the CDR3 had no stop codons and remained in frame with V and J, and every other rearrangement counted as non-productive. Following IMGT convention, CDR3 was defined as the stretch from the second conserved V-encoded cysteine up to the conserved J-encoded phenylalanine. Sequences without an unambiguous match to a single V gene segment were excluded from the earlier analysis of approximately 600 of the donors. An earlier analysis of a few hundred of the donors classified V segments as functional when productive rearrangements were above 56.7% and as segregating when the standard deviation between donors was above 5%. A statistical classification framework was built to diagnose cytomegalovirus status from the catalog of TCR beta chain sequences. In a later analysis, V and J genes were assigned by comparing TCR nucleotide sequences against IMGT/GENE-DB human TR gene sequences. A later analysis assigned CDR3 sequences and most-parsimonious VDJ recombination scenarios with the TCRdist pipeline. A later analysis defined each TCR beta chain by its CDR3 amino acid sequence plus V-gene family, and excluded reads lacking a unique V-gene family. As a way to deal with suspected cross-contamination and a sequencing artifact, a later analysis dropped approximately 570 nucleotide sequences that were highly shared and had low generation probability. In a later analysis, a clonal expansion index was calculated for each public chain from normalized within-repertoire ranks of inferred template counts. A later analysis computed generation probabilities with a VDJ recombination model fitted to out-of-frame rearrangements, and checked the results against IGoR. Hypergeometric tests were used in a later analysis to score TCR-TCR, TCR-HLA and TCR-CMV co-occurrence, with a repertoire-size bias correction applied to the TCR pairs. To estimate false discovery rates, a later analysis permuted the HLA or CMV assignments 20 times. A later analysis grouped co-occurring TCRs with DBSCAN, adding TCRdist sequence similarity when clustering within HLA-allele-positive subsets. For co-occurrence clustering, repertoires with fewer than 30,000 or more than 120,000 public chains were excluded, along with a handful of repertoires with anomalous nucleotide sharing. The immuneACCESS repertoire file appears here via TCRdb, limited to in-frame rearrangements. These files lack a portion of the clones; in checked studies, under half of the deficit traces to unresolved V genes, and the cause of the others is not known. V, J and clone size were drawn from that table, and D and trimming were deduced from the DNA. This sample has about 180,000 clones in its table, and 75% to 85% of those were observed once. Jointly, the top ten make up 3.5% to 4.5% of the sample.

The trim is 6 bases for V and 2 bases for J, with a gap of 13 bases between the germline ends. The germline V gene encodes CDR1 SQVTM and CDR2 ANQGSEA. The CDR3 runs 14 residues from the cysteine to the phenylalanine. Only the CDR3 part of the read is kept: 42 bases, read in frame from the first base. This record belongs to a study of cytomegalovirus exposure and HLA in healthy donors (dated by TCRdb to 2016 to 2017). Study-wide context: In an earlier analysis of under 750 of the donors, around 300 Gb of sequence data and approximately 100 million unique TCR beta sequences from roughly 200 million T cells were reported. Using immunosequencing, the study profiled T cell repertoires from 666 subjects and related those repertoires to cytomegalovirus serostatus. Class I and class II HLA loci were covered by the typing at four-digit resolution. A later genetic analysis took genome-wide SNP genotypes for about 55% of the roughly 700 donors and used that subset as a discovery cohort. The study aimed to test whether signatures of past pathogen exposure could be identified by cataloging public T cell receptors. High-throughput TCR immunosequencing, statistical association of individual TCRs with disease status, and machine learning were combined to predict cytomegalovirus infection status. All discovery cohort repertoires had been generated on a single sequencing platform. In the later analysis, no new phenotypic data were used to find candidate immune exposures; instead, reliance was placed on TCR beta sequences and their occurrence across donors. The number of donors typed differed by locus, with about 629-630 for A, B, C, DRB1 and DQB1, more than 500 for DQA1, approximately 570 for DPA1, and under 490 for DPB1. On average, 235,054 unique TCR beta nucleotide sequences were sequenced per donor among some 430 genotyped donors of the cohort, with roughly 18% of those sequences being non-productive. To decide whether each TCR beta V gene segment behaved as functional or pseudogenic, an earlier analysis of some 580 of the donors relied on high-throughput TCR beta sequencing. A later analysis re-analyzed previously published TCR beta repertoires from approximately 670 donors and added high-resolution HLA genotyping to study TCR occurrence patterns. Along with the approximately 620-subject first cohort, a separate validation cohort of around 120 different subjects was used. Donor age, sex, ethnicity and CMV serostatus were collected together with the repertoire data. The genetic ancestry cluster associated with self-reported Caucasian donors included 81% of the 398 genotyped donors. Roughly 310 gigabases of sequencing data and approximately 85 million unique TCR sequences were included in an early release covering 500 to 750 HLA-typed donors. Because of strong linkage in the cohort, five DR-DQ haplotypes were treated as single units for association and clustering.

In total, 666 healthy bone marrow donors made up the cohort. Cohort members were all nominally healthy when sampled, although unrecorded immune exposures were likely present. The donor was CMV seropositive and was included in the group of approximately 300 seropositive cohort members. Every donor gave a peripheral blood sample, and the peripheral blood mononuclear cells from that sample were used for TCR beta sequencing. The Qiagen DNeasy Blood Extraction Kit was used to extract genomic DNA from the blood cell samples. Overall study outcomes, separate from this receptor: In the study, around 160 TCR beta chains were listed as associated with cytomegalovirus. A group of highly shared sequence variants was considered likely to be a technical artifact of the sequencing pipeline. Only TCR beta chains were sequenced in this cohort, and the absence of alpha or paired-chain data limited detectable features. Correlated functional status among segregating V segments might be attributable to linkage disequilibrium, but an unknown experimental factor could not be ruled out. Presence/absence analyses assumed roughly uniform sequencing depth across donors, an assumption that may not hold. The earlier analysis of 587 of the donors excluded roughly 16 rarely observed V segments, including chromosome 9 orphons, because counts were too low. A later genetic analysis associated a missense DCLRE1C variant with V-gene and J-gene trimming of TCR beta chains, and an independent cohort replicated the association. For the cohort, immune exposure information was limited to CMV serostatus. In a later analysis, several top co-occurrence clusters were reported to appear linked to parvovirus B19, influenza, CMV and Epstein-Barr virus. Because the 87-base-pair reads could not distinguish some IMGT-functional V segments, including TRBV6-2 and TRBV6-3, those segments were excluded. The authors suggested that the approach could potentially be generalized to other disease states and immunological phenotypes. When HLA alleles, especially DR and DQ, strongly co-occurred, attributing TCR associations to individual alleles was difficult. Broadly in line with IMGT annotations, most TCR beta V segments showed up in productive rearrangements about 87% or about 30% of the time in an earlier analysis of approximately 600 of the donors. A few of the identified cytomegalovirus-associated TCR beta chains were confirmed in vitro to be specific for cytomegalovirus antigens. According to a later analysis, most CMV-associated TCR beta chains appeared to be HLA-restricted, and the HLA associations seemed to be driven largely by CMV exposure. While some public TCRs were present in many individuals, most TCR sequences turned up only very rarely across donors. A later analysis associated 16,951 TCR beta sequences with specific HLA alleles at a false discovery rate of 0.05. A later analysis found that TCR association rates varied across HLA loci, with DRB1 alleles showing the most associated TCRs and HLA-C alleles the fewest. Cytomegalovirus status was reported to be diagnosed by the classifier with high specificity and sensitivity in both the original and validation cohorts. A further reported finding was that TCR beta sequences accurately predicted the HLA-A and HLA-B alleles for most subjects in the first cohort. A later genetic analysis reported fewer N-insertions in productive TCRs among donors in an Asian-associated ancestry cluster than the approximately 670-donor mean. In a later analysis, HLA-associated TCR beta chains were found to be more clonally expanded and to have lower generation probabilities than equally common non-associated chains. Because some donors lacked HLA typing at each locus, the association tests relied only on the typed subset.

The V gene is TRBV29-1 and the J gene is TRBJ2-2; tentative D gene TRBD1, with 6 bases matching. The sequence came from a woman aged 60-70 years in good health and CMV-seropositive. The sample taken for sequencing was PBMCs. The sequenced DNA is TGCAGCGTGAAGACCGGGACAAACACCGGGGAGCTGTTTTTT. This codes for CSVKTGTNTGELFF.